The 9 T cell receptor beta chains given below trace back to one sample, sequenced in a study of blood T cell repertoires in COVID-19. Generated by immunoSEQ multiplex PCR, the TCRdb table keeps only in-frame clones and is missing some. The table lists about 87,000 clones, about 79% of them singletons, with roughly 4.2% in the top ten. Sequencing used peripheral blood. Source of these receptors: a woman between 45 and 65 years old with acute or convalescent COVID-19.

This clone was recorded at least ten times. CDR3: CASSLIPTGGLNNEQFF. In DNA form, the CDR3 reads TGCGCCAGCAGCCTTATCCCGACAGGGGGTCTGAACAATGAGCAGTTCTTC. The chain recombines TRBV4-1 with TRBJ2-1; 9 nucleotides align to TRBD1. Germline V CDR1 and CDR2: MGHRA, YSYEKL. CDR3 length: 17 residues. With 4 bases clipped from V and 5 bases from J, the junction kept 12 bases outside the gene matches.

The gene calls are TRBV18 and TRBJ2-1; 13 bases fit TRBD2. CDR3 size: 15 residues. J gave up 4 bases and V 6 bases, and 3 bases lay outside the gene matches. The germline gives CDR1 KGHSH, CDR2 LQKENI. Here the CDR3 reads CASSPTSGGYNEQFF. The CDR3 DNA reads TGTGCCAGCTCCCCGACTAGCGGGGGGTACAATGAGCAGTTCTTC.

V is TRBV7-9 and J is TRBJ2-3, with D possibly being TRBD1 (5 bases). The germline V gene has CDR1 SEHNR and CDR2 FQNEAQ (reference sequence). The CDR3 runs to 13 residues. Trimming took 5 bases from V and 4 from J, leaving 10 bases between them. For the CDR3, the DNA is TGTGCCAGCAGCCCCAAGGGGCCAGATACGCAGTATTTT. Translated, it gives CASSPKGPDTQYF.

Notes on this clone: Germline and junction disagree at one end, which may indicate a read error. The chain couples TRBV7-2 to TRBJ2-4; the D is unclear. Germline CDR1 is SGHTA and CDR2 is FQGNSA. The CDR3 is made up of 13 amino acids. The CDR3 loop reads CASSLNGDLIRDF. The CDR3 nucleotides are TGTGCCAGCAGCTTAAACGGTGACCTCATTCGGGACTTC.

The J gene is TRBJ2-3, the V gene TRBV28; 8 nucleotides align to TRBD2. There are 15 residues in the CDR3. Per germline, CDR1 MDHEN and CDR2 SYDVKM. V gave up 8 bases and J gave up 1 base; unmatched junction bases: 8. CDR3 residues: CASAPEGLGTDTQYF. In nucleotides, the CDR3 is TGTGCCAGCGCCCCCGAGGGACTAGGCACAGATACGCAGTATTTT.

The genes are TRBV2 and TRBJ2-7, with 8 positions matching TRBD1. The germline V gene encodes CDR1 SNHLY and CDR2 FYNNEI. Losses at the gene ends were 7 bases for V and 6 bases for J; bases not matched to a gene: 14. This CDR3 region has 15 residues. CDR3 loop: CASTKTGTGTGEQYF. The CDR3 DNA sequence: TGTGCCAGCACCAAAACCGGGACAGGAACCGGCGAGCAGTACTTC.

This clone came up a few times. The chain uses TRBV6-1 and TRBJ2-7, with a tentative D call TRBD1 (5 bases). CDR3 length: 15 amino acids. The germline gives CDR1 MNHNS, CDR2 SASEGT. The V end lost 3 bases, the J end lost 2 bases, and 14 bases lay between the germline ends. CDR3 in DNA: TGTGCCAGCAGTGATTTACATTCAGGGACCTACGAGCAGTACTTC. Amino acid sequence: CASSDLHSGTYEQYF.

The genes are TRBV3-1 (or the pseudogene TRBV3-2) and TRBJ1-1; 11 bases agree with TRBD1. Germline CDR1 and CDR2: LGHDT and YNNKEL (reference sequence). The V and J ends lost 4 bases and 4 bases, in that order; junction bases with no gene match: 5. The CDR3 totals 15 residues. The CDR3 reads CASSLSGTGGTEAFF. In nucleotides, the CDR3 is TGTGCCAGCAGCCTATCCGGGACAGGGGGCACTGAAGCTTTCTTT.

This chain links TRBV2 with TRBJ1-6; weak D call: TRBD1 (5 bases). There are 15 residues in the CDR3. From germline, CDR1 is SNHLY and CDR2 FYNNEI. The V end was cut by 0 bases, the J end by 7 bases, with 10 bases between. CDR3 in amino acids: CASSEAARVNSPLHF. The CDR3 nucleotides are TGTGCCAGCAGTGAAGCTGCCAGGGTCAATTCACCCCTCCACTTT.